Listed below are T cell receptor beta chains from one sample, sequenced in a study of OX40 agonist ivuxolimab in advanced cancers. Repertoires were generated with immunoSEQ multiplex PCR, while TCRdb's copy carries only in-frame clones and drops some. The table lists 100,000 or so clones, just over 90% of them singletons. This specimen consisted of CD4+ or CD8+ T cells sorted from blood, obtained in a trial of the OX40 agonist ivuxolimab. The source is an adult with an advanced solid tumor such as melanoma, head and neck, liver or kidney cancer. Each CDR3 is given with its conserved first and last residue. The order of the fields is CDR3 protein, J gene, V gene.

CDR3: CASSLGTAYNEQFF
J: TRBJ2-1
V: TRBV7-8

CDR3: CASSPRSPEETQYF
J: TRBJ2-5
V: TRBV18

CDR3: CASSFDITDTQYF
J: TRBJ2-3
V: TRBV7-2

CDR3: CASSPRGRAEAFF
J: TRBJ1-1
V: TRBV6-1

CDR3: CASSSAGGAKNIQYF
J: TRBJ2-4
V: TRBV11-1

CDR3: CASKGGGEKLFF
J: TRBJ1-4
V: TRBV7-6

CDR3: CASSWGTSGRASNTGELFF
J: TRBJ2-2
V: TRBV5-1

CDR3: CASSPRGEQFF
J: TRBJ2-1
V: TRBV7-7

CDR3: CASSPQGLKGQPQHF
J: TRBJ1-5
V: TRBV28

CDR3: CASSYRYRDPNQPQHF
J: TRBJ1-5
V: TRBV6-7

CDR3: CASSLGLAGRSYNEQFF
J: TRBJ2-1
V: TRBV7-2